The present entry profiles one T cell receptor (beta chain) with its context. This record comes from a study of shared clonotypes between healthy human individuals. V shed 0 bases, J shed 0 bases, and the junction held 7 bases outside the gene matches. The germline gives CDR1 SGHNT, CDR2 YYREEE (reference sequence). The CDR3 extends over 17 amino acids. Assay used: immunoSEQ multiplex PCR; TCRdb lists only in-frame clones, some missing. Of 1.6 million or so clones in the sample, over 95% were seen once. The receptor was isolated from a man aged 30-40 years in good health. This chain joins TRBV5-4 and TRBJ2-3, with 7 bases lining up with TRBD2. Sequencing used naive CD4+ T cells sorted from blood. Subset: CD45RA+ positively selected. CDR3 sequence: CASSLGASGRSTDTQYF. CDR3 DNA: TGTGCCAGCAGCTTGGGAGCTAGCGGCCGGAGCACAGATACGCAGTATTTT.